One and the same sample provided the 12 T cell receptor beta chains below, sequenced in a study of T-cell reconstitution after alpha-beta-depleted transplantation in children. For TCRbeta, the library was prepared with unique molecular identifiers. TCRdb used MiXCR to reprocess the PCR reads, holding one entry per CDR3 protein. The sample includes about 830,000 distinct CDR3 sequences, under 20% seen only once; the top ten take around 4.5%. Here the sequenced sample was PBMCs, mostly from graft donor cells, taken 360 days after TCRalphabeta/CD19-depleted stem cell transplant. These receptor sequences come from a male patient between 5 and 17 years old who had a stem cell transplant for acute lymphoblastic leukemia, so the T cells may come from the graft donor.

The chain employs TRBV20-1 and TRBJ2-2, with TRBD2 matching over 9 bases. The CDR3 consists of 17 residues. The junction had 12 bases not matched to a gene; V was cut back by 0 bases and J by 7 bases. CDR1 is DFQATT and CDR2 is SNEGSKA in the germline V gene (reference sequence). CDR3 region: CSARDPSGRISGGELFF. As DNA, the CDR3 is TGCAGTGCTAGAGACCCCAGCGGGAGGATTAGTGGCGGGGAGCTGTTTTTT.

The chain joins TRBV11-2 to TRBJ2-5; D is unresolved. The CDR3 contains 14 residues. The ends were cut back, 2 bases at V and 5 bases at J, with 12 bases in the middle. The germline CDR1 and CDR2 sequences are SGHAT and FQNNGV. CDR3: CASSLISGLETQYF. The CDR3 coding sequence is TGTGCCAGCAGCTTAATTTCCGGCTTGGAGACCCAGTACTTC.

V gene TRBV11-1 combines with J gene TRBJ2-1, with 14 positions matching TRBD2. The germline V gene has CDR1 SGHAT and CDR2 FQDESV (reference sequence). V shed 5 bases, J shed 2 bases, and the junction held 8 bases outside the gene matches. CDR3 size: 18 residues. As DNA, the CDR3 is TGTGCCAGCAGCCCGAGACTAGCGGGAGGGCCCCCCTACAATGAGCAGTTCTTC. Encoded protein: CASSPRLAGGPPYNEQFF.

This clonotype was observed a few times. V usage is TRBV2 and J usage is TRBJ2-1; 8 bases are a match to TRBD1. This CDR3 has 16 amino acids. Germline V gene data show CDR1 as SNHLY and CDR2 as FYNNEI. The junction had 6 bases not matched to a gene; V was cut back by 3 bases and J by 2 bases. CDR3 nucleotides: TGTGCCAGCAGTGATCAAGAGACAGGGGCCTACAATGAGCAGTTCTTC. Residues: CASSDQETGAYNEQFF.

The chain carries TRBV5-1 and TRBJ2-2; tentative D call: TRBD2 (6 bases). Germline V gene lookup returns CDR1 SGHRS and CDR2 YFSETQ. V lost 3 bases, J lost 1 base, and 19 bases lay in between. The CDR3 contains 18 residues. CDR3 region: CASSSPFGGAENTGELFF. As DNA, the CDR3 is TGCGCCAGCAGCTCCCCTTTCGGCGGGGCAGAGAACACCGGGGAGCTGTTTTTT.

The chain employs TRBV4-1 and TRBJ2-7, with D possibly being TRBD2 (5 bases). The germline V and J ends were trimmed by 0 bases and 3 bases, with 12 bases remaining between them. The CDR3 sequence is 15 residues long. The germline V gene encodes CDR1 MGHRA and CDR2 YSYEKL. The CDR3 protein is CASSQDPGGGYEQYF. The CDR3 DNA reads TGCGCCAGCAGCCAAGATCCCGGAGGCGGCTACGAGCAGTACTTC.

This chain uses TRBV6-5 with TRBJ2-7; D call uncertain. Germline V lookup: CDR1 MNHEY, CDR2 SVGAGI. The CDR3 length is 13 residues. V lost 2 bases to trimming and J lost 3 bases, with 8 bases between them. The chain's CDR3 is CASSYPPIYEQYF. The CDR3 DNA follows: TGTGCCAGCAGTTACCCCCCGATCTACGAGCAGTACTTC.

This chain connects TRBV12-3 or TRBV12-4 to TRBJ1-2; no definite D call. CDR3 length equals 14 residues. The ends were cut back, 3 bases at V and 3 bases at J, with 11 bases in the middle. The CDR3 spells CASSFEGGYYGYTF. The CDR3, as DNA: TGTGCCAGCAGTTTCGAGGGCGGATACTATGGCTACACCTTC.

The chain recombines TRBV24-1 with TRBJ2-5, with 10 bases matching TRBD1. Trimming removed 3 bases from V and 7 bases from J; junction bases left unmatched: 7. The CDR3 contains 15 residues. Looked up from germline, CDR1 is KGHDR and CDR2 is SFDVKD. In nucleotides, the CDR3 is TGTGCCACCAGTGATCCCGGGACAGGGGAAGGGACCCAGTACTTC. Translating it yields CATSDPGTGEGTQYF.

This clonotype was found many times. The CDR3 loop reads CASSRGLYEQYF. DNA of the CDR3: TGCGCCAGCAGCCGGGGTCTGTACGAGCAGTACTTC. The V and J genes are TRBV5-1 and TRBJ2-7; tentative D call: TRBD2 (5 bases). Germline V gene lookup returns CDR1 SGHRS and CDR2 YFSETQ. This CDR3 has 12 amino acids. V lost 4 bases and J lost 4, with 9 bases in between. The full variable domain, rest sourced from reference TRBV5-1 and TRBJ2-7, is KAGVTQTPRYLIKTRGQQVTLSCSPISGHRSVSWYQQTPGQGLQFLFEYFSETQRNKGNFPGRFSGRQFSNSRSEMNVSTLELGDSALYLCASSRGLYEQYFGPGTRLTVT.

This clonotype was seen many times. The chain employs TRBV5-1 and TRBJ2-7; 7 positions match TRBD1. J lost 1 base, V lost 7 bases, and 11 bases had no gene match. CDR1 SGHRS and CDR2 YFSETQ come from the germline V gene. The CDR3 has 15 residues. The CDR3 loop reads CASRTGDPGSYEQYF. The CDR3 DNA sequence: TGCGCCAGCCGAACAGGGGACCCAGGTTCCTACGAGCAGTACTTC.

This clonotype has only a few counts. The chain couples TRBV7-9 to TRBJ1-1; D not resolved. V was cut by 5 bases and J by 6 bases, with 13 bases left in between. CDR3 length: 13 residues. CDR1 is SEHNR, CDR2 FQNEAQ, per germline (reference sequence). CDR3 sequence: CASSPLNAAEAFF. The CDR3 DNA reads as TGTGCCAGCAGCCCCCTAAACGCGGCTGAAGCTTTCTTT.